A single sample gave rise to the 9 T cell receptor beta chains below, sequenced in a study of T-cell reconstitution after alpha-beta-depleted transplantation in children. TCRbeta library preparation incorporated unique molecular identifiers. TCRdb passed the PCR reads through MiXCR, listing each CDR3 protein once. Here the sample spans about 250,000 distinct CDR3 sequences, roughly a quarter being singletons. Sequenced material: PBMCs, mostly from graft donor cells, taken 360 days after TCRalphabeta/CD19-depleted stem cell transplant. The receptors were sampled from a female patient aged 2-10 years who had a stem cell transplant for congenital amegakaryocytic thrombocytopenia, so the T cells may come from the graft donor.

This clonotype turned up a few times. The V and J genes are TRBV20-1 and TRBJ2-1, with TRBD2 as a possible D gene (6 bases). Trimming pared 7 bases from V and 0 bases from J, leaving 13 bases between. Germline values: CDR1 DFQATT, CDR2 SNEGSKA (reference sequence). The CDR3 runs to 14 residues. The CDR3 sequence: CSVPFSGSYNEQFF. DNA for the CDR3: TGCAGTGTCCCCTTTAGCGGCTCCTACAATGAGCAGTTCTTC.

This clonotype occurred a few times. The V and J genes are TRBV20-1 and TRBJ2-1; TRBD2 might be the D (6 bases). CDR3 length: 19 amino acids. Germline CDR1 and CDR2: DFQATT and SNEGSKA (reference sequence). The V end lost 1 base, the J end lost 4 bases, and 26 bases lay between the germline ends. CDR3: CSARALGVADGHLYNEQFF. CDR3 in DNA: TGCAGTGCTAGAGCTCTGGGAGTAGCGGATGGGCACCTATACAATGAGCAGTTCTTC.

J is TRBJ1-5 and V is TRBV12-3 or TRBV12-4; D gene uncertain. V lost 3 bases and J lost 7, with 4 bases in between. This CDR3 is built from 11 residues. The CDR3 loop is CASSFGQPQHF. The CDR3 bases are TGTGCCAGCAGTTTTGGGCAGCCCCAGCATTTT.

At least ten counts were recorded for this clonotype. The chain joins TRBV20-1 to TRBJ2-3; D not resolved. The V gene's germline CDR1 is DFQATT and CDR2 SNEGSKA (reference sequence). This CDR3 has 13 residues. V was cut by 2 bases and J by 1 base, with 7 bases left in between. CDR3 bases: TGCAGTGCTAGACGTCCGGGCACAGATACGCAGTATTTT. It yields the protein CSARRPGTDTQYF.

This clonotype was seen only a few times. The chain employs TRBV5-5 and TRBJ2-2; the D call may be TRBD1 or TRBD2 (6 bases each). CDR1 is SGHKS, CDR2 YYEKEE, per germline (reference sequence). V was shortened by 6 bases and J by 6 bases, with 18 bases between the two germline ends. The CDR3 loop spans 15 amino acids. CDR3 region: CASNRVGGRPGELFF. The CDR3 DNA reads TGTGCCAGCAATCGCGTAGGGGGGAGGCCCGGGGAGCTGTTTTTT.

V usage is TRBV2 and J usage is TRBJ2-7; TRBD1 aligns across 7 bases. Trimming removed 6 bases from V and 4 bases from J; junction bases left unmatched: 6. CDR1 and CDR2 (germline): SNHLY, FYNNEI. This CDR3 contains 13 residues. The CDR3 is CASSKTGMYEQYF. CDR3 bases: TGTGCCAGCAGCAAGACAGGGATGTACGAGCAGTACTTC.

This clonotype was found a few times. The chain is built from TRBV6-5 and TRBJ2-1; D may be TRBD2 (6 bases). V was shortened by 0 bases and J by 6 bases, with 9 bases between the two germline ends. CDR1 and CDR2 (germline): MNHEY, SVGAGI. The CDR3 loop spans 14 amino acids. The CDR3 here is CASSYSTRGNEQFF. In DNA form, the CDR3 reads TGTGCCAGCAGTTACTCGACTAGGGGCAATGAGCAGTTCTTC.

This clonotype came up a few times. The chain carries TRBV5-1 and TRBJ2-5; the D call may be TRBD1 or TRBD2 (5 bases each). Germline CDR1 and CDR2: SGHRS and YFSETQ. This CDR3 spans 13 amino acids. Trimming left V 1 base short and J 4 bases short, with 8 bases between. The DNA for the CDR3 is TGCGCCAGCAGCTTGAAGGGGACAGAGACCCAGTACTTC. Amino acids: CASSLKGTETQYF.

V and J are TRBV5-1 and TRBJ2-3, with D possibly called TRBD1 or TRBD2 (5 bases each). Germline V gives CDR1 SGHRS, CDR2 YFSETQ. The V end lost 5 bases, the J end lost 2 bases, and 18 bases lay between the germline ends. The CDR3 sequence is 16 residues long. In DNA form, the CDR3 reads TGCGCCAGCAGTTTAGGGAGTGGGGCGAACACAGATACGCAGTATTTT. It codes for CASSLGSGANTDTQYF.